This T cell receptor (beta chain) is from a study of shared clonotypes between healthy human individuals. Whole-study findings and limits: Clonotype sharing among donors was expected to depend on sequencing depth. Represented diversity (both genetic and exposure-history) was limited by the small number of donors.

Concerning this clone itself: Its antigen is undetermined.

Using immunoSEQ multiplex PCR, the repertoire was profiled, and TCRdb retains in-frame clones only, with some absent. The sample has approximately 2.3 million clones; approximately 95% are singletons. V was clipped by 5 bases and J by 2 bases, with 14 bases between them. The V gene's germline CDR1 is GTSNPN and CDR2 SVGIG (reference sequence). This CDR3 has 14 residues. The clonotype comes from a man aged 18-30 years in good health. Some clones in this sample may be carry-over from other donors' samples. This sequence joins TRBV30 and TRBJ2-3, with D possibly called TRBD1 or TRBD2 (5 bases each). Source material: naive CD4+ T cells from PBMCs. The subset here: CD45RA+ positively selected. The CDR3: CAWVPGRHTDTQYF. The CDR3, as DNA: TGTGCCTGGGTGCCGGGGCGTCACACAGATACGCAGTATTTT. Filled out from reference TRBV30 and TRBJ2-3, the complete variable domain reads SQTIHQWPATLVQPVGSPLSLECTVEGTSNPNLYWYRQAAGRGLQLLFYSVGIGQISSEVPQNLSASRPQDRQFILSSKKLLLSDSGFYLCAWVPGRHTDTQYFGPGTRLTVL.